The clone carrying this TCR beta chain came up a few times. Trimming removed 6 bases at V and 4 bases at J, with 13 bases between. There are 13 residues in the CDR3. Germline V gene sequence: CDR1 ENHRY, CDR2 SYGVKD. This specimen belongs to a study of regulatory T cells in long-lasting Graves disease. The overall study: Graves' patients, diagnosed recently, had received antithyroid drugs under 3 months.

Time point meaning: newly diagnosed GD, antithyroid drugs for less than 3 months. Isolated PBMC RNA provided the starting material for the TCR library. Assembly of TCR beta libraries relied on iRepertoire HTBI primers together with Arm-PCR of CDR3 regions. TCRdb passed the multiplex PCR reads through MiXCR, listing each CDR3 protein once. The profile shows 520,000 or so distinct CDR3 sequences, about 12% of them singletons. These data were likewise used in another study, on T cells in Graves' hyperthyroidism and ophthalmopathy. This second study says: First-round RT-PCR with HTBI primers amplified the TCR CDR3 region.

The source material was peripheral blood mononuclear cells (PBMCs), sampled at new diagnosis, from a patient treated with antithyroid drugs. The J gene is TRBJ2-7, the V gene TRBV10-3, with TRBD2 as a possible D gene (5 bases). The clonotype comes from a woman aged 30 to 39 with Graves disease. The CDR3 spells CAISHRTEYEQYF. Written as DNA, the CDR3 is TGTGCCATCAGCCACCGGACTGAATACGAGCAGTACTTC.